This T cell receptor beta chain was identified in a study of shared clonotypes between healthy human individuals. Here immunoSEQ multiplex PCR was the method, and the copy in TCRdb shows in-frame clones only, minus some. Here the sample spans 2 million to 2.5 million clones, approximately 95% being singletons. Germline V gene lookup returns CDR1 MNHNS and CDR2 SASEGT. V shed 3 bases, J shed 6 bases, and the junction held 15 bases outside the gene matches. This CDR3 spans 18 amino acids. The gene calls are TRBV6-1 and TRBJ1-4; 8 nucleotides agree with TRBD1. The sample taken for sequencing was naive CD4+ T cells from PBMCs. Subset described: CD45RA+ positively selected. This TCR derives from a young man in good health. Some clones in this sample may be carry-over from other donors' samples. The CDR3 coding sequence is TGTGCCAGCAGTGAGCTGATGAGTAGGACAGGGAGGGATGAAAAACTGTTTTTT. Translating it yields CASSELMSRTGRDEKLFF.